Each of the 25 T cell receptor beta chains below was sequenced from the same sample in a study of blood T cell repertoires in COVID-19. Method: immunoSEQ multiplex PCR; TCRdb's copy keeps in-frame clones and lacks some. This table holds roughly 250,000 clones, approximately 87% found once. Sample: peripheral blood. Receptors were obtained from a human donor in a cohort sampled during active COVID-19.

The chain employs TRBV5-1 and TRBJ2-5; TRBD1 matches 7 bases. Germline-derived CDR1 and CDR2 are SGHRS and YFSETQ. The CDR3 has 16 amino acids. The V segment lost 3 bases and the J segment 1 base; nucleotides outside the gene matches: 9. The CDR3 protein is CASSSAQGLTQETQYF. The CDR3 DNA sequence: TGCGCCAGCAGCTCTGCACAGGGGTTAACCCAAGAGACCCAGTACTTC.

The chain has TRBV7-2 and TRBJ1-1, with a tentative D call TRBD1 (6 bases). This CDR3 has 14 amino acids. Deletions cut 3 bases from V and 5 bases from J, with 13 bases between. Looked up from germline, CDR1 is SGHTA and CDR2 is FQGNSA. This CDR3 is CASSFQRGGTEAFF. CDR3 DNA: TGTGCCAGCAGCTTTCAGAGGGGGGGGACTGAAGCTTTCTTT. Full variable domain (rest looked up from reference TRBV7-2 and TRBJ1-1): GAGVSQSPSNKVTEKGKDVELRCDPISGHTALYWYRQSLGQGLEFLIYFQGNSAPDKSGLPSDRFSAERTGGSVSTLTIQRTQQEDSAVYLCASSFQRGGTEAFFGQGTRLTVV.

The chain employs TRBV12-2 and TRBJ2-3; the table's D call TRBD2 went unverified against the DNA. TRBV12-2 has pseudogene status. The CDR3 runs 18 residues. CDR3 sequence (DNA): TGTGCAAGTCGCTTAGGAGGACTAGCGGCCTCTAGCACAGATACGCAGTATTTT. It yields the protein CASRLGGLAASSTDTQYF.

This clone was observed once. J is TRBJ1-1 and V is TRBV10-3; no definite D call. Germline loops: CDR1 ENHRY, CDR2 SYGVKD. V shed 3 bases and J shed 1 base, with 6 bases lying between them. The CDR3 has 13 amino acids. The CDR3 DNA sequence: TGTGCCATCAGTGAACTGAAGAACACTGAAGCTTTCTTT. Translation gives CAISELKNTEAFF.

The chain combines TRBV2 with TRBJ2-2; TRBD2 might be the D (6 bases). V was pared by 11 bases and J by 6 bases, with 19 bases between. Per germline, CDR1 SNHLY and CDR2 FYNNEI. There are 14 residues in the CDR3. CDR3 region: CAGRAGSVAGELFF. The DNA of the CDR3 is TGTGCCGGTAGGGCGGGATCAGTGGCCGGGGAGCTGTTTTTT.

J is TRBJ1-2 and V is TRBV25-1; 7 bases are shared with TRBD1. The germline V gene encodes CDR1 MGHDK and CDR2 SYGVNS. CDR3 length: 13 residues. Trimming removed 8 bases from V and 4 bases from J; junction bases left unmatched: 7. The CDR3 sequence is CASRPDRAYGYTF. In DNA form, the CDR3 reads TGTGCCAGCCGGCCCGACAGGGCCTATGGCTACACCTTC.

The chain recombines TRBV9 with TRBJ2-2; TRBD2 aligns across 12 bases. Germline CDR1 is SGDLS and CDR2 is YYNGEE. CDR3 size: 17 residues. The trim removed 7 bases at V and 5 bases at J, leaving 12 bases unmatched. Here the CDR3 reads CASSKGVTSGRTGELFF. In nucleotides, the CDR3 is TGTGCCAGCTCAAAGGGGGTAACTAGCGGGAGGACCGGGGAGCTGTTTTTT.

J is TRBJ2-5 and V is TRBV4-1; unclear D gene. Germline CDR1 reads MGHRA; CDR2 reads YSYEKL. This CDR3 spans 15 amino acids. The ends were cut back, 2 bases at V and 4 bases at J, with 14 bases in the middle. CDR3 bases: TGCGCCAGCAGCCAACCACCCGGAGAACGAGAGACCCAGTACTTC. Amino acid sequence: CASSQPPGERETQYF.

V gene TRBV6-1 combines with J gene TRBJ2-2, with D maybe TRBD2 (7 bases). Germline lookup yields CDR1 MNHNS and CDR2 SASEGT. The CDR3 has 16 amino acids. V was trimmed by 2 bases and J by 4 bases, leaving 14 bases between them. This CDR3 reads CASSELPGGRTGELFF. In nucleotides, the CDR3 is TGTGCCAGCAGTGAACTTCCCGGGGGGCGCACCGGGGAGCTGTTTTTT.

The gene calls are TRBV27 and TRBJ2-7; the match to TRBD2 covers 8 bases. This CDR3 is built from 11 residues. Germline loops: CDR1 MNHEY, CDR2 SMNVEV (reference sequence). Losses at the gene ends were 8 bases for V and 3 bases for J; bases not matched to a gene: 0. The CDR3 loop reads CASGTSYEQYF. CDR3 bases: TGTGCCAGCGGGACTAGCTACGAGCAGTACTTC.

The V gene is TRBV27, the J gene TRBJ2-2; TRBD2 is a possible D gene (6 bases). With 7 bases removed from V and 4 bases from J, the gap between germline ends came to 13 bases. Germline-derived CDR1 and CDR2 are MNHEY and SMNVEV (reference sequence). CDR3 length: 14 residues. This chain's CDR3 is CASTRLASTGELFF. DNA of the CDR3: TGTGCCAGCACCCGTCTAGCGAGCACCGGGGAGCTGTTTTTT.

The rearrangement uses TRBV6-5 and TRBJ1-3; no clear D gene. From germline, CDR1 is MNHEY and CDR2 SVGAGI. V lost 0 bases and J 2 bases, leaving 8 bases between the germline ends. The CDR3 has 15 residues. Here the CDR3 reads CASSYSLTAGNTIYF. CDR3 DNA: TGTGCCAGCAGTTACTCGTTAACAGCTGGAAACACCATATATTTT.

The genes are TRBV2 and TRBJ1-2; TRBD1 aligns across 8 bases. Losses at the gene ends were 6 bases for V and 0 bases for J; bases not matched to a gene: 9. The CDR3 has 16 residues. CDR1 and CDR2 (germline): SNHLY, FYNNEI. The CDR3 sequence is CASRDRDRISNYGYTF. DNA for the CDR3: TGTGCCAGCAGGGACCGGGACAGGATTTCTAACTATGGCTACACCTTC. Together with reference TRBV2 and TRBJ1-2, the CDR3 gives the full variable domain: EPEVTQTPSHQVTQMGQEVILRCVPISNHLYFYWYRQILGQKVEFLVSFYNNEISEKSEIFDDQFSVERPDGSNFTLKIRSTKLEDSAMYFCASRDRDRISNYGYTFGSGTRLTVV.

Points on this clone: Other nucleotide sequences in the sample specify the same CDR3. The chain joins TRBV11-2 to TRBJ2-5, with 7 bases matching TRBD1. The CDR3 spans 15 residues. Germline CDR1 reads SGHAT; CDR2 reads FQNNGV. V trimming: 5 bases; J trimming: 0 bases; junction bases outside the gene matches: 6. The CDR3 protein is CASSRQGGYQETQYF. DNA of the CDR3: TGTGCCAGCAGCCGACAGGGCGGGTACCAAGAGACCCAGTACTTC.

The genes are TRBV6-5 and TRBJ2-7, with D tentatively TRBD2 (6 bases). The CDR3 contains 14 residues. Trimming shortened V by 5 bases and J by 5 bases, and 16 bases separated the two germline ends. CDR1 and CDR2 from the germline V gene are MNHEY and SVGAGI. The CDR3 loop reads CASSTPRGFHEQYF. CDR3 coding DNA: TGTGCCAGCAGTACTCCACGGGGGTTCCACGAGCAGTACTTC.

The chain links TRBV2 to TRBJ1-5; D is possibly TRBD1 (5 bases). CDR3 length equals 13 residues. Trimming removed 0 bases at V and 11 bases at J, with 11 bases between. The germline V gene encodes CDR1 SNHLY and CDR2 FYNNEI. DNA of the CDR3: TGTGCCAGCAGTGAAGCGGGGCCCCCGTCCCAGCATTTT. It yields the protein CASSEAGPPSQHF.

The genes are TRBV10-2 and TRBJ2-2; 13 positions match TRBD2. Germline CDR1 is WSHSY and CDR2 is SAAADI. CDR3 length equals 16 residues. The V gene end was trimmed by 0 bases and the J gene end by 7 bases; junction bases not matched to a gene: 2. This CDR3 is CASSESGLAGLGELFF. CDR3 coding DNA: TGCGCCAGCAGTGAGTCGGGACTAGCGGGACTCGGGGAGCTGTTTTTT.

The genes are TRBV6-6 and TRBJ1-5; the D gene is possibly TRBD1 (6 bases). The CDR3 is 11 amino acids. V lost 6 bases to trimming and J lost 6 bases, with 6 bases between them. CDR1 is MNHNY, CDR2 SVGAGI, per germline (reference sequence). DNA of the CDR3: TGTGCCAGCAGGGACAGTCAGCCCCAGCATTTT. Protein: CASRDSQPQHF.

The chain links TRBV5-4 to TRBJ2-3, with a weak D call TRBD2 (5 bases). This CDR3 has 17 residues. The germline CDR1 and CDR2 sequences are SGHNT and YYREEE (reference sequence). The V end lost 4 bases, the J end lost 6 bases, and 24 bases lay between the germline ends. The CDR3 DNA sequence: TGTGCCAGCAGCCTAATGAGGGAGAGGCTCCGAGGGGATACGCAGTATTTT. This codes for CASSLMRERLRGDTQYF.

The chain carries TRBV11-2 and TRBJ2-3; TRBD2 matches at 16 bases. The germline V gene encodes CDR1 SGHAT and CDR2 FQNNGV. V dropped 4 bases and J dropped 2; count of bases not matched to a gene: 9. The CDR3 contains 19 residues. DNA of the CDR3: TGTGCCAGCAGCTCGCCCCCCGGGACTAGCGGGAGGGACACAGATACGCAGTATTTT. It specifies CASSSPPGTSGRDTDTQYF.

This clone has a handful of counts. The rearrangement joins TRBV27 to TRBJ1-2; no firm D call. Trimming cost V 6 bases and J 6 bases, with 14 bases left between them. The CDR3 runs 13 residues. Germline-derived CDR1 and CDR2 are MNHEY and SMNVEV (reference sequence). CDR3 loop: CASRLAGSDGYTF. CDR3 DNA sequence: TGTGCCAGCAGACTCGCGGGGTCGGATGGCTACACCTTC.

The chain joins TRBV7-2 to TRBJ2-3; 12 nucleotides agree with TRBD2. The CDR3 is 17 amino acids. Germline CDR1 SGHTA, CDR2 FQGNSA. V was pared by 5 bases and J by 2 bases, with 8 bases of the junction left unmatched. The CDR3 protein is CASSLSRTSGNTDTQYF. Here the CDR3 DNA reads TGTGCCAGCAGCCTTTCGAGGACTAGCGGGAACACAGATACGCAGTATTTT.

The J gene is TRBJ1-3, the V gene TRBV3-1 (or the pseudogene TRBV3-2); D remains ambiguous. The length of the CDR3 is 13 residues. Germline V gene data show CDR1 as LGHDT and CDR2 as YNNKEL (reference sequence). The germline V and J ends were trimmed by 1 base and 4 bases, with 5 bases remaining between them. DNA of the CDR3: TGTGCCAGCAGCCAAGTTTCAGGAAACACCATATATTTT. The encoded protein is CASSQVSGNTIYF.

The V and J genes are TRBV15 and TRBJ1-2; D perhaps matches TRBD1 (5 bases). The CDR3 has 14 residues. V was clipped by 3 bases and J by 4 bases, with 12 bases between them. Germline values: CDR1 LNHNV, CDR2 YYDKDF (reference sequence). The CDR3 DNA reads TGTGCCACCAGCAGCCAAGACAGTTTCTATGGCTACACCTTC. Translation: CATSSQDSFYGYTF.

This clone was observed a handful of times. The CDR3 coding sequence is TGCGCCAGCAGCCAGGAGGGCAATCAGCCCCAGCATTTT. Translation: CASSQEGNQPQHF. The V and J genes are TRBV5-1 and TRBJ1-5, with D unresolved. Germline V lookup: CDR1 SGHRS, CDR2 YFSETQ. CDR3 length equals 13 residues. The V end lost 4 bases, the J end lost 2 bases, and 7 bases lay between the germline ends. The complete variable domain, with remaining parts taken from reference TRBV5-1 and TRBJ1-5, reads KAGVTQTPRYLIKTRGQQVTLSCSPISGHRSVSWYQQTPGQGLQFLFEYFSETQRNKGNFPGRFSGRQFSNSRSEMNVSTLELGDSALYLCASSQEGNQPQHFGDGTRLSIL.